This T cell receptor beta chain was sequenced for a study of molecular identifiers for immune sequencing clone quantification. CD8+CD4-CCR7+CD45RA+ cells were sorted as naive CD8 T cells. Germline V gene lookup returns CDR1 LGHNA and CDR2 YSLEER. The CDR3 covers 16 residues. The V end lost 8 bases, the J end lost 8 bases, and 25 bases lay between the germline ends. The bulk TCR libraries were made with methods described before and with listed TCR primers. TCRdb ran MiXCR on the PCR reads and lists one entry per CDR3 protein. The sample consists of about 640,000 distinct CDR3 sequences, approximately 20% of them appearing once.

Sequencing was done on a sample of naive CD8+ T cells from blood, with Jurkat cell RNA spiked in. The sample's subset: FACS-sorted CD8+CD4-CCR7+CD45RA+ naive T cells. This receptor was obtained from a human donor in good health. Some libraries in this study had Jurkat cell RNA spiked in. The gene calls are TRBV4-3 and TRBJ2-1, with D possibly being TRBD2 (6 bases). CDR3 sequence reads: CASSDSYPGDGYEQFF. DNA of the CDR3: TGCGCCAGCTCTGACTCCTATCCGGGGGATGGGTATGAGCAGTTCTTC.